The source of this T cell receptor (beta chain) is a study of T cell responses to AZD1222 COVID-19 vaccine. Germline V gene data show CDR1 as SGHTA and CDR2 as FQGTGA. CDR3 length equals 13 residues. With 5 bases removed from V and 5 bases from J, the gap between germline ends came to 9 bases. Profiling relied on immunoSEQ multiplex PCR, and the TCRdb table lists in-frame clones only, not all of them. The table lists 120,000 to 150,000 clones, roughly 88% of them singletons. This chain connects TRBV7-3 to TRBJ2-2; D is unclear. The input for sequencing was peripheral blood, taken 28 days after the second AZD1222 dose. The receptor comes from an adult who received the AZD1222 COVID-19 vaccine. CDR3 bases: TGTGCCAGCAGCCCAGTTGCAACCGGGGAGCTGTTTTTT. Protein product: CASSPVATGELFF.